A selection of T cell receptor beta chains follows, all from one sample in a study of control samples from healthy donors and cancer patients. Sequencing was performed with immunoSEQ multiplex PCR; in TCRdb, only in-frame clones are kept and a portion is missing. The sample shows tens of thousands of clones, about 92% of them seen only once. Specimen: PBMCs. The receptor set was obtained from a man aged 25 to 40 with colorectal cancer. The CDR3 runs from the conserved cysteine through the conserved F or W. The order of the fields is D gene, clone size, J gene, V gene, CDR3 protein, CDR3 DNA. The D gene is left open where the match is weak. The size field is filled for only some rows; it gives once, few, many or a size class.

TRBD1,-,TRBJ1-5,TRBV5-8,CASSSDRGRSNQPQHF,TGTGCCAGCAGCTCGGACAGGGGGCGAAGCAATCAGCCCCAGCATTTT
TRBD1,-,TRBJ2-1,TRBV25-1,CASSDRRTGNNEQFF,TGTGCCAGCAGTGACCGCCGGACAGGGAACAATGAGCAGTTCTTC
-,-,TRBJ2-2,TRBV2,CASSELVGLTGELFF,TGTGCCAGCAGTGAATTGGTGGGGCTCACCGGGGAGCTGTTTTTT
TRBD2,-,TRBJ2-5,TRBV27,CASSLGAGEETQYF,TGTGCCAGCAGTTTAGGAGCGGGGGAGGAGACCCAGTACTTC
TRBD1,-,TRBJ1-5,TRBV12-5,CASGLTGQLGNQPQHF,TGTGCTAGTGGTTTGACGGGACAGTTAGGCAATCAGCCCCAGCATTTT
-,-,TRBJ2-2,TRBV7-9,CASSLVLSGELFF,TGTGCCAGCAGCTTAGTGCTGTCCGGGGAGCTGTTTTTT
TRBD1,few,TRBJ1-1,TRBV7-9,CASSLATGLEAFF,TGTGCCAGCAGCTTAGCGACAGGGTTGGAAGCTTTCTTT
-,-,TRBJ2-7,TRBV7-8,CASSSISGASEEEQYF,TGTGCCAGCAGCTCAATCTCAGGGGCCTCGGAAGAGGAGCAGTACTTC
-,once,TRBJ1-6,TRBV27,CASRTGSSYNSPLHF,TGTGCCAGCAGGACCGGAAGCTCCTATAATTCACCCCTCCACTTT
-,-,TRBJ1-3,TRBV9,CASSVWGGVGNTIYF,TGTGCCAGCAGCGTATGGGGGGGCGTCGGAAACACCATATATTTT
-,-,TRBJ1-2,TRBV7-8,CASSLIMSRRGWGYTF,TGTGCCAGCAGCCTTATAATGTCCAGGCGGGGCTGGGGCTACACCTTC
-,-,TRBJ1-2,TRBV6-5,CASSSYNYGYTF,TGTGCCAGCAGCTCATATAACTATGGCTACACCTTC
-,-,TRBJ1-6,TRBV6-6,CASTHGESSYNSPLHF,TGTGCCAGCACCCACGGAGAGAGCTCCTATAATTCACCCCTCCACTTT
TRBD1,once,TRBJ1-3,TRBV6-5,CASSLSGTGAGNTIYF,TGTGCCAGCAGTTTATCCGGGACAGGGGCTGGAAACACCATATATTTT
-,-,TRBJ1-2,TRBV4-2,CASSPSTSFQGPGYTF,TGTGCCAGCAGCCCCTCAACCTCCTTCCAGGGACCTGGCTACACCTTC
-,-,TRBJ2-7,TRBV6-6,CASSYTDGRYEQYF,TGTGCCAGCAGTTACACGGACGGGCGCTACGAGCAGTACTTC
-,once,TRBJ1-2,TRBV15,CATSRDRDGYGYTF,TGTGCCACCAGCAGAGATCGAGACGGCTATGGCTACACCTTC
TRBD1,-,TRBJ1-2,TRBV19,CASNLQGASNYGYTF,TGTGCCAGTAATCTACAGGGGGCAAGTAACTATGGCTACACCTTC
-,-,TRBJ2-7,TRBV5-4,CASSSGQLTYEQYF,TGTGCCAGCAGCAGCGGACAGCTTACCTACGAGCAGTACTTC
TRBD1,-,TRBJ1-2,TRBV7-9,CASSPTPDRGANYGYTF,TGTGCCAGCAGCCCAACCCCGGACAGGGGAGCTAACTATGGCTACACCTTC
-,-,TRBJ2-2,TRBV7-2,CASSPRGRGGLYTGELFF,TGTGCCAGCAGCCCCCGGGGGAGGGGGGGCCTTTACACCGGGGAGCTGTTTTTT
TRBD1,-,TRBJ1-1,TRBV7-9,CASRQGARTEAFF,TGTGCCAGCAGACAGGGGGCAAGGACTGAAGCTTTCTTT
-,-,TRBJ2-4,TRBV2,CASSDLELLAKNIQYF,TGTGCCAGCAGTGATTTAGAGCTTCTAGCCAAAAACATTCAGTACTTC
-,-,TRBJ2-1,TRBV24-1,CATSSQGYEQFF,TGTGCCACCAGTTCACAGGGCTATGAGCAGTTCTTC
-,-,TRBJ1-1,TRBV6-5,CASIRGKDAEAFF,TGTGCCAGCATCAGGGGAAAAGACGCTGAAGCTTTCTTT
-,once,TRBJ2-7,TRBV13,CASSLGGRANEQYF,TGTGCCAGCAGCTTAGGTGGCAGGGCCAACGAGCAGTACTTC
-,once,TRBJ2-3,TRBV27,CASTPVGGPTDTQYF,TGTGCCAGCACTCCTGTCGGGGGACCCACAGATACGCAGTATTTT
TRBD1,few,TRBJ1-3,TRBV6-6,CATQDREGNTIYF,TGTGCCACCCAGGACAGGGAGGGAAACACCATATATTTT
-,-,TRBJ1-1,TRBV6-2/TRBV6-3,CASSYGQDGRTEAFF,TGTGCCAGCAGTTACGGTCAGGATGGGCGCACTGAAGCTTTCTTT
TRBD1,-,TRBJ1-5,TRBV19,CASRGTGGGNQPQHF,TGTGCCAGTAGGGGGACAGGGGGTGGCAATCAGCCCCAGCATTTT
-,once,TRBJ2-5,TRBV30,CAWGRYGETQYF,TGTGCCTGGGGGCGATACGGGGAGACCCAGTACTTC
-,-,TRBJ2-3,TRBV5-4,CASSGAYSRGTDTQYF,TGTGCCAGCAGTGGAGCCTACTCGCGGGGCACAGATACGCAGTATTTT
-,-,TRBJ1-5,TRBV6-1,CASSDGQTSNQPQHF,TGTGCCAGCAGTGATGGGCAGACTAGCAATCAGCCCCAGCATTTT
TRBD2,few,TRBJ2-3,TRBV5-1,CASRRTSGGVADTQYF,TGCGCCAGCAGGCGCACTAGCGGGGGGGTGGCAGATACGCAGTATTTT
-,-,TRBJ2-7,TRBV7-2,CASSFSGSPYEQYF,TGTGCCAGCAGCTTCAGCGGGTCTCCCTACGAGCAGTACTTC
-,-,TRBJ1-3,TRBV5-8,CASSFGGPYSGNTIYF,TGTGCCAGCAGCTTCGGTGGTCCTTACTCTGGAAACACCATATATTTT
-,-,TRBJ1-5,TRBV19,CASRKVSNQPQHF,TGTGCCAGTAGGAAGGTTAGCAATCAGCCCCAGCATTTT
-,-,TRBJ1-4,TRBV5-1,CASSITGITNEKLFF,TGCGCCAGCAGCATAACAGGGATCACTAATGAAAAACTGTTTTTT
-,-,TRBJ2-7,TRBV6-5,CASNNRPGQNYEQYF,TGTGCCAGCAACAACCGCCCGGGACAAAACTACGAGCAGTACTTC
-,-,TRBJ2-1,TRBV12-5,CASGLLGAYNEQFF,TGTGCTAGTGGTTTACTGGGGGCCTACAATGAGCAGTTCTTC
-,-,TRBJ2-3,TRBV9,CASSVAKGTDTQYF,TGTGCCAGCAGCGTAGCTAAGGGCACAGATACGCAGTATTTT
-,-,TRBJ1-2,TRBV30,CAWSVGGEYGYTF,TGTGCCTGGAGTGTAGGGGGGGAGTACGGCTACACCTTC
-,-,TRBJ1-2,TRBV9,CASSVTGTVSYGYTF,TGTGCCAGCAGCGTAACAGGGACCGTCAGCTATGGCTACACCTTC
-,-,TRBJ2-4,TRBV27,CASSSLAKNIQYF,TGTGCCAGCAGTTCCTTAGCCAAAAACATTCAGTACTTC
-,-,TRBJ2-1,TRBV11-2,CASSSINQGYNEQFF,TGTGCCAGCAGCTCCATTAATCAGGGTTACAATGAGCAGTTCTTC
-,-,TRBJ1-3,TRBV6-4,CASSDGRNHSGNTIYF,TGTGCCAGCAGTGACGGACGTAACCACTCTGGAAACACCATATATTTT
-,once,TRBJ2-2,TRBV7-9,CASSPPKIFGELFF,TGTGCCAGCAGCCCACCAAAGATTTTCGGGGAGCTGTTTTTT
TRBD1,-,TRBJ1-1,TRBV9,CASSEGAPRDAEAFF,TGTGCCAGCAGCGAGGGGGCCCCCCGGGACGCTGAAGCTTTCTTT
-,once,TRBJ1-1,TRBV6-5,CASSYSGGVPGWAFF,TGTGCCAGCAGTTACTCAGGCGGTGTTCCTGGGTGGGCTTTCTTT
TRBD2,-,TRBJ2-1,TRBV6-2/TRBV6-3,CASSLLAGVGDEQFF,TGTGCCAGCAGCCTCCTAGCGGGGGTCGGGGATGAGCAGTTCTTC
TRBD1,-,TRBJ2-2,TRBV19,CASRLGQTNTGELFF,TGTGCCAGTAGGTTGGGACAGACGAACACCGGGGAGCTGTTTTTT
TRBD1,-,TRBJ1-3,TRBV4-1,CASSQGQGRDIIYF,TGCGCCAGCAGCCAGGGACAGGGGAGAGACATCATATATTTT